This TCR beta chain was sequenced in a study of T cells expressing NK-cell markers. The study's findings and limits: Clarity on HCMV specificity was lacking for the expanded NKG2C+ T cell clones. NKG2C+ dominant clonotype frequencies in roughly six donors were about 1.0-8% of CD8+ T cells.

Points on this clonotype: Its antigen remains unidentified.

Each CDR3 protein gets one entry in TCRdb, which reprocessed the 5' RACE reads and gives no DNA. Across 500,000 or so distinct CDR3 sequences, the top ten clones capture 3% to 4.5% of the sample. Germline assignment: CDR1 SGHAT and CDR2 FQNNGV. The CDR3 sequence is 12 residues long. This sequence joins TRBV11-2 and TRBJ1-2; without DNA, the TCRdb call of TRBD1 cannot be checked. The sequenced material came from blood T cells: a sorted CD56 or NKG2C T cell subset, CD4+ or CD8+ T cells, or bulk PBMC T cells (not recorded which). The TCR was taken from a young man in good health. This CDR3 reads CASSAYRDGYTF.